This TCR beta chain appears in the sequencing data of a study of cytotoxic CD8 clonotypes in ibrutinib-treated CLL. Study at large: Recorded responses included approximately 25 partial and 2 complete; following median 68 months, approximately 15 stayed remitted and roughly 12 progressed. General study findings and limits: The public clonotypes identified were infrequent and showed contraction or stability on treatment. Researchers report that baseline clonality outpaced age-matched healthy donors and tracked circulating CD8+ T-cell counts.

With regard to this clone: Its antigen is currently unknown.

Profiling relied on immunoSEQ multiplex PCR, and the TCRdb table lists in-frame clones only, not all of them. The sample consists of 250,000 to 350,000 clones, 70% to 80% of them appearing once. V shed 6 bases and J shed 4 bases, with 18 bases lying between them. The CDR3 loop spans 15 amino acids. From germline, CDR1 is LNHDA and CDR2 SQIVND (reference sequence). The V call is TRBV19, the J call TRBJ1-2; D possibly corresponds to TRBD1 (6 bases). The material was PBMCs, obtained at disease progression, from a patient treated with ibrutinib. The receptor's source is a human donor with chronic lymphocytic leukemia. CDR3 residues: CASRSGWGAIYGYTF. The CDR3 DNA follows: TGTGCCAGTAGGTCCGGTTGGGGGGCCATCTATGGCTACACCTTC.